Detailed here is one T cell receptor (beta chain). Its antigen target is currently unknown. Base qualities are missing; no much larger clone stands one base away. Receptors were amplified or captured by the immunoSEQ multiplex PCR assay. Imported from immuneACCESS, the table was reduced by TCRdb to in-frame sequences with V and J called. These copies leave out some clones; in studies compared against another copy, an unresolved V gene accounts for under half, and the cause of the remainder is not known. The sample table records under 80,000 clones; approximately 94% of these occur just once. Around 1.3% of the sample comes from the top ten. These data come from a study of control samples from healthy donors and cancer patients (TCRdb year 2020). Inclusive of the bounding cysteine and phenylalanine, the CDR3 is 16 residues long. Of the read, only the CDR3 DNA is kept; its 48 bases are in frame from base 1. For CDR1 and CDR2, the germline V gene (reference sequence) lists LNHDA and SQIVND. Trimmed from V: 7 bases; trimmed from J: 3 bases; junction bases lacking a gene match: 11.

Recombination joined TRBV19 with TRBJ1-4, with 7 bases matching TRBD1. The receptor was derived from a woman aged 40 to 50 with lung cancer. Sequences were obtained from PBMCs. The CDR3 protein: CASTPGQGGANEKLFF. The sequenced DNA: TGTGCCAGTACCCCTGGCCAGGGGGGTGCTAATGAAAAACTGTTTTTT.